Detailed here is one T cell receptor (beta chain). Its target is unknown. The data were taken from a study of T cell responses to AZD1222 COVID-19 vaccine. Study-level results: After the peak T cell response, and only then, were repertoires sampled. The reported proportion of spike-specific TCRs targeting unmutated variant regions was nearly half. Spike-wide vaccine-associated CD4 TCRs dominated at 160-218 and 743-854.

Here immunoSEQ multiplex PCR was the method, and the copy in TCRdb shows in-frame clones only, minus some. This sample has 150,000 or so clones, with about 90% found just once. Second doses that came at about 4 or about 12 weeks were put together. This CDR3 spans 14 amino acids. Germline V gives CDR1 MNHEY, CDR2 SVGAGI. The V gene lost 7 bases and the J gene lost 0 bases, with 13 bases spanning the gap. The material sequenced was peripheral blood, taken 28 days after the second AZD1222 dose. The chain is built from TRBV6-5 and TRBJ2-7, with D hard to call. This TCR was recovered from an adult who received the AZD1222 COVID-19 vaccine. The CDR3, as DNA: TGTGCCAGCAAAAAGGACGTCGACTCCTACGAGCAGTACTTC. Its protein product is CASKKDVDSYEQYF.